This TCR beta chain was captured in a study of T-cell reconstitution after alpha-beta-depleted transplantation in children. V shed 6 bases and J 0 bases; nucleotides not matched to a gene: 6. Germline CDR1 SNHLY, CDR2 FYNNEI. The length of the CDR3 is 15 residues. This clonotype was recorded a few times. Preparation of the TCRbeta library used unique molecular identifiers. Using its own MiXCR run on the PCR reads, TCRdb lists one record per CDR3 protein. The repertoire holds some 840,000 distinct CDR3 sequences, with around 15% as singletons. Sample: PBMCs, mostly from graft donor cells, taken 360 days after TCRalphabeta/CD19-depleted stem cell transplant. This chain uses TRBV2 with TRBJ2-3; 7 nucleotides align to TRBD1. The sequence derives from a male patient younger than 18 who had a stem cell transplant for acute lymphoblastic leukemia, so the T cells may come from the graft donor. The CDR3 DNA sequence: TGTGCCAGCAGGGCCTTACAGGGGAGCACAGATACGCAGTATTTT. The encoded protein is CASRALQGSTDTQYF.